This passage covers 21 T cell receptor beta chains from one sample sequenced in a study of beta chain features in type 1 diabetes. Sequenced material consisted of expressed TCRB transcripts (all of the isolated RNA was reverse transcribed). The data were produced by immunoSEQ multiplex PCR, yet TCRdb's version contains in-frame clones alone and is incomplete. This sample yields under 250,000 clones, of which 13% to 15% are seen a single time; more than 0.025% belongs to the top ten. Sample: naive CD4+ T cells from blood. Every receptor here comes from a woman between 40 and 55 years old in good health.

This clone was observed a handful of times. The chain recombines TRBV11-2 with TRBJ2-5, with 7 positions matching TRBD2. Germline CDR1 SGHAT, CDR2 FQNNGV. Germline trimming cut 2 bases from V and 1 base from J; bases unmatched to any gene: 7. This CDR3 has 16 amino acids. CDR3 protein: CASSLSLAARQETQYF. The CDR3 DNA follows: TGTGCCAGCAGCTTAAGTCTAGCGGCCCGCCAAGAGACCCAGTACTTC.

The chain couples TRBV9 to TRBJ2-2; 7 bases align to TRBD1. The CDR3 consists of 13 residues. V gave up 5 bases and J gave up 4 bases; unmatched junction bases: 2. Germline-derived CDR1 and CDR2 are SGDLS and YYNGEE. CDR3 sequence reads: CASRTGFTGELFF. In nucleotides, the CDR3 is TGTGCCAGCAGGACAGGGTTCACCGGGGAGCTGTTTTTT.

The chain recombines TRBV19 with TRBJ1-2; 9 nucleotides line up with TRBD1. This CDR3 contains 14 residues. Germline lookup yields CDR1 LNHDA and CDR2 SQIVND (reference sequence). Trimming took 6 bases from V and 8 from J; bases not matched to a gene: 10. For the CDR3, the DNA is TGTGCCAGTAGCTTTCCGGGACAGGGTAGAGGCTACACCTTC. Its protein is CASSFPGQGRGYTF.

The sample holds a few counts of this clone. The chain is built from TRBV7-9 and TRBJ2-1; 14 positions agree with TRBD2. The ends lost 5 bases at V and 1 base at J; junction bases unmatched: 7. CDR1 SEHNR and CDR2 FQNEAQ come from the germline V gene (reference sequence). The CDR3 covers 18 residues. The CDR3 nucleotides read TGTGCCAGCAGCATCGGGACTAGCGGGGGACTTTCCTACAATGAGCAGTTCTTC. Translating gives CASSIGTSGGLSYNEQFF.

The V and J genes are TRBV19 and TRBJ1-5, with D uncertain. This CDR3 has 16 amino acids. From germline, CDR1 is LNHDA and CDR2 SQIVND (reference sequence). Trimming stripped 7 bases from V and 4 bases from J, with 20 bases between. Here the CDR3 reads CASIGLDAPLNQPQHF. The DNA of the CDR3 is TGTGCCAGTATTGGACTCGACGCGCCCCTGAATCAGCCCCAGCATTTT.

This clone was recorded a few times. The chain recombines TRBV7-8 with TRBJ1-1; possible D gene TRBD1, 6 bases. This CDR3 region has 16 residues. V was shortened by 6 bases and J by 2 bases, with 19 bases between the two germline ends. Germline V CDR1 and CDR2: SGHVS, FQNEAQ. CDR3: CASSLGGVGTNTEAFF. CDR3 DNA: TGTGCCAGCAGTCTAGGGGGGGTGGGGACCAACACTGAAGCTTTCTTT.

This chain joins TRBV5-4 and TRBJ2-7; 8 bases agree with TRBD2. J was trimmed by 2 bases and V by 3 bases; bases with no gene match: 13. The CDR3 extends over 17 amino acids. CDR1 is SGHNT, CDR2 YYREEE, per germline (reference sequence). CDR3 sequence (DNA): TGTGCCAGCAGCTACCGCCAGCGGGGGCCCACGACCTACGAGCAGTACTTC. Protein sequence: CASSYRQRGPTTYEQYF.

V gene TRBV7-2 combines with J gene TRBJ1-5; 8 bases align to TRBD1. V lost 3 bases and J lost 2; bases outside the gene matches: 3. This CDR3 is built from 15 residues. The germline gives CDR1 SGHTA, CDR2 FQGNSA. The CDR3 reads CASSFEQGGNQPQHF. As DNA, the CDR3 is TGTGCCAGCAGCTTCGAACAGGGGGGCAATCAGCCCCAGCATTTT.

CDR3 sequence: CASSGTGGYNEQFF. As DNA, the CDR3 is TGTGCCAGCAGTGGGACAGGGGGCTACAATGAGCAGTTCTTC. The chain is built from TRBV28 and TRBJ2-1; 11 bases are shared with TRBD1. Per the germline V gene, CDR1 is MDHEN and CDR2 is SYDVKM. With V trimmed by 5 bases and J by 3 bases, 0 bases remained unmatched. The CDR3 runs 14 residues.

The V and J genes are TRBV7-9 and TRBJ2-3, with D tentatively TRBD2 (6 bases). The CDR3 spans 15 residues. Germline V gives CDR1 SEHNR, CDR2 FQNEAQ (reference sequence). The germline V and J ends were trimmed by 11 bases and 5 bases, with 23 bases remaining between them. CDR3 loop: CAGGARALFGDTQYF. The CDR3 coding sequence is TGTGCCGGAGGGGCTCGGGCGCTCTTCGGAGATACGCAGTATTTT.

This clone was seen a handful of times. The J gene is TRBJ2-1, the V gene TRBV5-6; 8 positions agree with TRBD2. With 2 bases clipped from V and 8 bases from J, the junction kept 6 bases outside the gene matches. Germline V gene lookup returns CDR1 SGHDT and CDR2 YYEEEE. This CDR3 is 14 amino acids long. The CDR3 DNA follows: TGTGCCAGCAGCTTACGGGGGGGGGTAGATGAGCAGTTCTTC. Protein sequence: CASSLRGGVDEQFF.

The chain uses TRBV6-5 and TRBJ2-7; 7 nucleotides line up with TRBD1. This CDR3 has 13 amino acids. The germline gives CDR1 MNHEY, CDR2 SVGAGI. The V gene end was trimmed by 6 bases and the J gene end by 3 bases; junction bases not matched to a gene: 5. The CDR3 DNA reads TGTGCCAGCAGATACAGGGGCGACTACGAGCAGTACTTC. It codes for CASRYRGDYEQYF.

This clone occurred a few times. The chain recombines TRBV19 with TRBJ2-3; tentatively, D is TRBD2 (5 bases). Germline assignment: CDR1 LNHDA and CDR2 SQIVND (reference sequence). The CDR3 length is 15 residues. Deletions cut 3 bases from V and 2 bases from J, with 12 bases between. The CDR3 here is CASSIASRLTDTQYF. Written as DNA, the CDR3 is TGTGCCAGTAGTATCGCTAGCAGACTCACAGATACGCAGTATTTT.

The rearrangement links TRBV10-3 to TRBJ2-3; maybe TRBD2 (6 bases). This CDR3 is 16 amino acids long. CDR1 is ENHRY and CDR2 is SYGVKD in the germline V gene. V was trimmed by 3 bases and J by 4 bases, leaving 17 bases between them. The CDR3 here is CAISEPRGWGADTQYF. In nucleotides, the CDR3 is TGTGCCATCAGTGAACCCCGGGGCTGGGGGGCAGATACGCAGTATTTT.

This clone was observed a few times. The chain uses TRBV9 and TRBJ2-5; D call uncertain. Trimming removed 0 bases from V and 5 bases from J, with 5 bases in between. CDR3 size: 12 residues. Germline-derived CDR1 and CDR2 are SGDLS and YYNGEE. This chain's CDR3 is CASSVGAETQYF. The DNA of the CDR3 is TGTGCCAGCAGCGTAGGTGCGGAGACCCAGTACTTC. Using reference TRBV9 and TRBJ2-5 for the parts outside the CDR3, the full variable domain is DSGVTQTPKHLITATGQRVTLRCSPRSGDLSVYWYQQSLDQGLQFLIQYYNGEERAKGNILERFSAQQFPDLHSELNLSSLELGDSALYFCASSVGAETQYFGPGTRLLVL.

On this clone itself: The CDR3 end shows no conserved phenylalanine or tryptophan, and so a read error is likely. The limits of the CDR3 on the DNA are not certain, so only TCRdb's listed CDR3 is given. This chain joins TRBV7-9 and TRBJ1-1; the table's D gene call, TRBD1, was not cross checked with the DNA. The CDR3 numbers 12 amino acids, ends counted. Germline V gene sequence: CDR1 SEHNR, CDR2 FQNEAQ (reference sequence). CDR3 protein: CASSYWQGNWVL.

Concerning this clone: Germline and junction disagree at one end, which may indicate a read error. The genes are TRBV28 and TRBJ2-5, with a weak D call TRBD2 (7 bases). Per germline, CDR1 MDHEN and CDR2 SYDVKM. CDR3 length equals 14 residues. CDR3 residues: CASYAGAHQETQHF. CDR3 coding DNA: TGTGCCAGCTACGCGGGGGCCCACCAAGAGACCCAGCACTTC.

In this sample, this clone turned up a few times. Germline and junction disagree at one end, which may indicate a read error. The chain has TRBV7-2 and TRBJ2-5; no clear D gene. The CDR3 is made up of 13 amino acids. Per the germline V gene, CDR1 is SGHTA and CDR2 is FQGNSA. In DNA, the CDR3 is TGTGCCAGCAGCTTATATGCCGAACACCTCTCGCACTTC. Translated: CASSLYAEHLSHF.

This clone was observed a handful of times. The rearrangement links TRBV11-2 to TRBJ2-1, with D possibly being TRBD1 (7 bases). The germline V gene has CDR1 SGHAT and CDR2 FQNNGV. V was cut by 4 bases and J by 1 base, with 20 bases left in between. The CDR3 length is 18 residues. The CDR3 coding sequence is TGTGCCAGCAGCTGGAGGGGGCAGAGAGCGGATTCCTACAATGAGCAGTTCTTC. It specifies CASSWRGQRADSYNEQFF.

V is TRBV28 and J is TRBJ1-2, with D possibly TRBD1 on 5 matching bases. Germline lookup yields CDR1 MDHEN and CDR2 SYDVKM. The CDR3 has 14 residues. Trimming pared 6 bases from V and 5 bases from J, leaving 16 bases between. The CDR3 DNA follows: TGTGCCAGCAGCCCCCATTCTACAGGTTATGGCTACACCTTC. This gives the protein CASSPHSTGYGYTF.

This chain joins TRBV19 and TRBJ2-1; tentative D call: TRBD2 (7 bases). The CDR3 has 14 residues. Germline CDR1 LNHDA, CDR2 SQIVND (reference sequence). Trimming pared 5 bases from V and 5 bases from J, leaving 13 bases between. The chain's CDR3 is CASSEAGAHNEQFF. DNA for the CDR3: TGTGCCAGTAGTGAGGCGGGGGCCCACAATGAGCAGTTCTTC.